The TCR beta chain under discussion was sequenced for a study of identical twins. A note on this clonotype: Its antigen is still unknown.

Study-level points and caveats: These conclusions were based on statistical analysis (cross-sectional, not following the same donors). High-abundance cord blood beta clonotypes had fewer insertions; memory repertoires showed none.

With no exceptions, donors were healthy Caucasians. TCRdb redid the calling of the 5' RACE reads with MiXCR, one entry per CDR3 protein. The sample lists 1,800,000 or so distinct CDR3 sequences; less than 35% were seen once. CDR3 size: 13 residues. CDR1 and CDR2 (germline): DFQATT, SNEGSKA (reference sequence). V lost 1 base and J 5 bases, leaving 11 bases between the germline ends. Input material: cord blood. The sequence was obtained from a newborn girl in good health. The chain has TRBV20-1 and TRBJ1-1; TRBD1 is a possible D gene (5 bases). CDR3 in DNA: TGCAGTGCTAGAGTCAGGGCTTGGACTGAAGCTTTCTTT. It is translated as CSARVRAWTEAFF.